A single sample gave rise to the 30 T cell receptor beta chains below, sequenced in a study of cytomegalovirus exposure and HLA in healthy donors. 60 Vbeta and 13 Jbeta primers were used in PCR. Clones were sequenced by immunoSEQ multiplex PCR, and TCRdb holds only the in-frame ones, with some missing. The sample contains 75,000 to 90,000 clones, around 76% of which appear only once. The material sequenced was PBMCs. The receptors come from a male donor in good health and CMV-seropositive.

This chain connects TRBV13 to TRBJ1-5; TRBD1 matches at 7 bases. Trimming at V came to 4 bases and at J to 3 bases, leaving 6 bases not matched to a gene. This CDR3 is built from 15 residues. Germline V gives CDR1 PRHDT, CDR2 FYEKMQ (reference sequence). The CDR3 nucleotides are TGTGCCAGCAGCTCGGACAGGTCGCTCAATCAGCCCCAGCATTTT. Protein product: CASSSDRSLNQPQHF.

Note on this clone: Sequence at one end of the junction differs from germline and may be a read error. The CDR3 region is CAGSHTGGGWGEQYF. The CDR3 nucleotides are TGTGCCGGGAGCCATACGGGGGGGGGTTGGGGCGAGCAGTACTTC. The V and J genes are TRBV30 and TRBJ2-7; 8 nucleotides line up with TRBD2. The CDR3 has 15 amino acids. The germline gives CDR1 GTSNPN, CDR2 SVGIG (reference sequence).

The chain joins TRBV18 to TRBJ1-2, with 10 positions matching TRBD1. CDR1 and CDR2 from the germline V gene are KGHSH and LQKENI. This CDR3 has 14 residues. Losses at the gene ends were 3 bases for V and 7 bases for J; bases not matched to a gene: 5. CDR3 region: CASSPGTGAFGYTF. The CDR3 DNA reads as TGTGCCAGCTCACCCGGGACAGGGGCTTTTGGCTACACCTTC.

CDR3 in DNA: TGTGCCATCAGTACAACCGGGACAGCTAACTCTGGAAACACCATATATTTT. It specifies CAISTTGTANSGNTIYF. The chain is built from TRBV10-3 and TRBJ1-3; TRBD1 agrees at 7 bases. Germline V CDR1 and CDR2: ENHRY, SYGVKD. V shed 5 bases, J shed 0 bases, and the junction held 10 bases outside the gene matches. The length of the CDR3 is 17 residues.

There are a few counts of this clone. The rearrangement joins TRBV28 to TRBJ1-4; D is undetermined. The CDR3 runs to 13 residues. V was trimmed by 4 bases and J by 8 bases, leaving 11 bases between them. The germline V gene encodes CDR1 MDHEN and CDR2 SYDVKM. The DNA for the CDR3 is TGTGCCAGCAGTTCTCCGGTTTTCGAAAAACTGTTTTTT. It yields the protein CASSSPVFEKLFF.

The rearrangement links TRBV19 to TRBJ2-3; tentatively, D is TRBD2 (6 bases). CDR3 size: 17 residues. V was cut by 3 bases and J by 0 bases, with 16 bases left in between. CDR1 and CDR2 from the germline V gene are LNHDA and SQIVND (reference sequence). CDR3 amino acids: CASSISWIAESTDTQYF. The CDR3 DNA reads as TGTGCCAGTAGTATCTCTTGGATAGCGGAAAGCACAGATACGCAGTATTTT.

V is TRBV6-6 and J is TRBJ1-5; D might be TRBD1 (5 bases). Germline V gene sequence: CDR1 MNHNY, CDR2 SVGAGI (reference sequence). The CDR3 runs to 15 residues. V lost 2 bases to trimming and J lost 7 bases, with 15 bases between them. CDR3 sequence (DNA): TGTGCCAGCAGTTACGAAAGGGGCGTTAAGCAGCCCCAGCATTTT. It translates to CASSYERGVKQPQHF.

CDR3 residues: CSVEGGRSGAPKANTEAFF. Written as DNA, the CDR3 is TGCAGCGTTGAAGGGGGGCGCTCAGGGGCCCCTAAGGCTAACACTGAAGCTTTCTTT. The chain couples TRBV29-1 to TRBJ1-1, with a tentative D call TRBD1 (6 bases). CDR3 length equals 19 residues. Germline V CDR1 and CDR2: SQVTM, ANQGSEA. V gave up 1 base and J gave up 2 bases, with 26 bases separating them.

This clone was seen repeatedly, ten times or more. The chain is built from TRBV5-1 and TRBJ2-1, with a possible D match to TRBD1 (6 bases). The CDR3 contains 19 residues. Germline CDR1 is SGHRS and CDR2 is YFSETQ. V shed 0 bases and J shed 6 bases, with 25 bases lying between them. The CDR3 DNA sequence: TGCGCCAGCAGCTTGGCATCCTTGTGGGGGCAGGCCGATCCCAATGAGCAGTTCTTC. Translated, it gives CASSLASLWGQADPNEQFF.

Here the CDR3 reads CASSLADRAIAFF. In nucleotides, the CDR3 is TGTGCCAGCAGCTTAGCCGACAGGGCGATAGCTTTCTTT. The gene calls are TRBV7-9 and TRBJ1-1, with 7 bases lining up with TRBD1. Trimming at V came to 0 bases and at J to 10 bases, leaving 5 bases not matched to a gene. The CDR3 contains 13 residues. Germline V gives CDR1 SEHNR, CDR2 FQNEAQ (reference sequence).

V and J are TRBV27 and TRBJ2-7; D is ambiguous. The CDR3 is made up of 11 amino acids. Trimming removed 4 bases from V and 4 bases from J, with 5 bases in between. Germline V gene lookup returns CDR1 MNHEY and CDR2 SMNVEV (reference sequence). CDR3 amino acids: CASSSGYEQYF. The CDR3 nucleotides read TGTGCCAGCAGTTCCGGGTACGAGCAGTACTTC.

The chain carries TRBV2 and TRBJ2-3, with 7 bases aligning to TRBD1. The CDR3 has 14 residues. The germline V gene has CDR1 SNHLY and CDR2 FYNNEI. Germline trimming cut 7 bases from V and 1 base from J; bases unmatched to any gene: 5. The CDR3 here is CASNYGQGTDTQYF. CDR3 DNA: TGTGCCAGCAATTATGGACAGGGCACAGATACGCAGTATTTT.

Only one count was recorded for this clone. This chain connects TRBV6-1 to TRBJ1-2; D is unclear. Germline values: CDR1 MNHNS, CDR2 SASEGT. Deletions cut 3 bases from V and 4 bases from J, with 12 bases between. The CDR3 is made up of 14 amino acids. As DNA, the CDR3 is TGTGCCAGCAGTGAGGTTCAGGTCGGCTATGGCTACACCTTC. Its translation is CASSEVQVGYGYTF.

The chain is built from TRBV5-1 and TRBJ2-3, with 7 bases that match TRBD2. The CDR3 totals 15 residues. V gave up 1 base and J gave up 0 bases; unmatched junction bases: 2. The germline V gene has CDR1 SGHRS and CDR2 YFSETQ. The CDR3 nucleotides are TGCGCCAGCAGCTTGTTCGGGGGGAGCACAGATACGCAGTATTTT. It is translated as CASSLFGGSTDTQYF.

The chain couples TRBV11-2 to TRBJ2-3; TRBD1 agrees at 7 bases. Germline V gene lookup returns CDR1 SGHAT and CDR2 FQNNGV. V gave up 5 bases and J gave up 6 bases; unmatched junction bases: 11. This CDR3 is 15 amino acids long. CDR3 nucleotide sequence: TGTGCCAGCAGCCACTACAGGGGCCGCGGGGATACGCAGTATTTT. This encodes CASSHYRGRGDTQYF.

This chain uses TRBV4-2 with TRBJ1-5, with D unclear. Trimming removed 0 bases at V and 2 bases at J, with 11 bases between. Germline lookup yields CDR1 LGHNA and CDR2 YNFKEQ. This CDR3 contains 16 residues. The CDR3 region has the DNA TGTGCCAGCAGCCAAGATCCGGGTTACGGCAATCAGCCCCAGCATTTT. Translation: CASSQDPGYGNQPQHF.

The chain links TRBV7-9 to TRBJ2-1, with 9 bases that match TRBD2. V trimming: 6 bases; J trimming: 8 bases; junction bases outside the gene matches: 14. CDR3 size: 16 residues. From germline, CDR1 is SEHNR and CDR2 FQNEAQ (reference sequence). CDR3 in amino acids: CASRGSGGGAIDEQFF. CDR3 nucleotides: TGTGCCAGCAGGGGTTCGGGCGGGGGGGCCATAGATGAGCAGTTCTTC.

The chain combines TRBV19 with TRBJ1-1; the match to TRBD1 covers 8 bases. CDR3 length: 14 amino acids. Germline V CDR1 and CDR2: LNHDA, SQIVND (reference sequence). V lost 9 bases, J lost 0 bases, and 6 bases stayed unmatched. The CDR3 DNA follows: TGTGCCAGCAGAAGACAGGGGCTGAACACTGAAGCTTTCTTT. The encoded protein is CASRRQGLNTEAFF.

The rearrangement links TRBV27 to TRBJ2-5, with 7 bases identical to TRBD1. Germline V gives CDR1 MNHEY, CDR2 SMNVEV (reference sequence). Trimming removed 3 bases from V and 5 bases from J; junction bases left unmatched: 6. The CDR3 runs 14 residues. As DNA, the CDR3 is TGTGCCAGCAGTTTCAACAGGGGAGATGAGACCCAGTACTTC. Its protein product is CASSFNRGDETQYF.

This clone has a handful of counts. This chain links TRBV25-1 with TRBJ1-1; a possible D gene is TRBD1 (5 bases). Germline CDR1 MGHDK, CDR2 SYGVNS. The CDR3 loop spans 13 amino acids. Trimming left V 4 bases short and J 7 bases short, with 13 bases between. The CDR3 is CASSADSYLEAFF. CDR3 sequence (DNA): TGTGCCAGCAGTGCCGACAGCTACCTTGAAGCTTTCTTT.

The rearrangement joins TRBV7-9 to TRBJ1-4; 12 bases line up with TRBD1. Trimming at V came to 5 bases and at J to 8 bases, leaving 9 bases not matched to a gene. CDR3 length equals 16 residues. CDR1 SEHNR and CDR2 FQNEAQ come from the germline V gene (reference sequence). CDR3 loop: CASSGGQGAAREKLFF. The DNA of the CDR3 is TGTGCCAGCAGCGGGGGACAGGGGGCTGCAAGAGAAAAACTGTTTTTT.

CDR3 DNA: TGTGTCAGTACCAGGGGAACCGGGGAGCTGTTTTTT. Amino acids: CVSTRGTGELFF. This chain connects TRBV6-1 to TRBJ2-2; tentatively, D is TRBD1 (6 bases). The germline CDR1 and CDR2 sequences are MNHNS and SASEGT. This CDR3 is 12 amino acids long.

The V gene is TRBV21-1, the J gene TRBJ2-2; the table's D gene call, TRBD1, was not cross checked with the DNA. TRBV21-1 represents a pseudogene. This CDR3 region has 18 residues. CDR3 sequence reads: CASSKVKPAGRETGELFF. CDR3 nucleotides: TGTGCCAGCAGCAAAGTGAAACCGGCAGGGCGAGAAACCGGGGAGCTGTTTTTT.

This chain links TRBV6-5 with TRBJ2-7, with 7 positions matching TRBD2. The CDR3 is 14 amino acids. J gave up 2 bases and V 1 base, and 2 bases lay outside the gene matches. Germline V gene data show CDR1 as MNHEY and CDR2 as SVGAGI. The CDR3 sequence is CASSYWGGAYEQYF. The DNA of the CDR3 is TGTGCCAGCAGTTACTGGGGGGGGGCCTACGAGCAGTACTTC.

The chain combines TRBV4-1 with TRBJ1-5; tentatively, D is TRBD1 (6 bases). CDR3 size: 16 residues. The germline V gene encodes CDR1 MGHRA and CDR2 YSYEKL. V lost 1 base and J 0 bases, leaving 10 bases between the germline ends. The CDR3 region is CASSQVQGHSNQPQHF. CDR3 sequence (DNA): TGCGCCAGCAGCCAAGTTCAGGGACATAGCAATCAGCCCCAGCATTTT.

This chain joins TRBV28 and TRBJ1-6; possible D gene TRBD1, 6 bases. The CDR3 is made up of 12 amino acids. The ends were cut back, 9 bases at V and 9 bases at J, with 12 bases in the middle. CDR1 is MDHEN and CDR2 is SYDVKM in the germline V gene. In nucleotides, the CDR3 is TGTGCCAGTAAATACAGGGTTTCACCCCTCCACTTT. It is translated as CASKYRVSPLHF.

This chain uses TRBV11-2 with TRBJ2-5, with D perhaps matching TRBD1 (5 bases). V was cut by 0 bases and J by 5 bases, with 13 bases left in between. CDR3 length: 15 amino acids. CDR1 and CDR2 (germline): SGHAT, FQNNGV. CDR3 in amino acids: CASSLDDSLHETQYF. CDR3 coding DNA: TGTGCCAGCAGCTTAGACGACAGCCTCCACGAGACCCAGTACTTC.

The chain has TRBV28 and TRBJ2-7, with TRBD2 matching 9 bases. J lost 4 bases, V lost 8 bases, and 12 bases had no gene match. The CDR3 totals 15 residues. The germline V gene encodes CDR1 MDHEN and CDR2 SYDVKM. CDR3 DNA: TGTGCCAGCCAAAACCCGACTAGCGGATTATACGAGCAGTACTTC. Its translation: CASQNPTSGLYEQYF.

This clone was found a few times. The J gene is TRBJ1-6, the V gene TRBV7-9; D gene uncertain. V lost 0 bases and J lost 4, with 10 bases in between. This CDR3 contains 16 residues. Germline values: CDR1 SEHNR, CDR2 FQNEAQ (reference sequence). The CDR3 is CASSLARYRYNSPLHF. CDR3 in DNA: TGTGCCAGCAGCTTAGCGCGTTACAGATATAATTCACCCCTCCACTTT.

This rearrangement joins TRBV28 to TRBJ1-2, with TRBD1 matching 12 bases. The CDR3 length is 15 residues. Trimming cost V 5 bases and J 4 bases; bases outside gene matches: 5. Germline V lookup: CDR1 MDHEN, CDR2 SYDVKM. Here the CDR3 DNA reads TGTGCCAGCAGTGCCGGGACAGGGGGCCTCTATGGCTACACCTTC. Its translation is CASSAGTGGLYGYTF.